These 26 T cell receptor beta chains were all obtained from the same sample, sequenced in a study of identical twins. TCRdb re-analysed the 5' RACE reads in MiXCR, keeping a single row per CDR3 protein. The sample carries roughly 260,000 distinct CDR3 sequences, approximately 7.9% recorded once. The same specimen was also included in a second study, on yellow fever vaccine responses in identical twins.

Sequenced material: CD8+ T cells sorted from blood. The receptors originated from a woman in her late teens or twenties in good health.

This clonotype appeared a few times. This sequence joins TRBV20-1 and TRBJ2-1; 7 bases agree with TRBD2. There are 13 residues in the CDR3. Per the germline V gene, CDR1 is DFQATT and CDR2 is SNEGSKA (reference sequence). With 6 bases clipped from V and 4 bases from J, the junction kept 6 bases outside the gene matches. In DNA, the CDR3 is TGCAGTGCCGGACTAGAAATTTACAATGAGCAGTTCTTC. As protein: CSAGLEIYNEQFF.

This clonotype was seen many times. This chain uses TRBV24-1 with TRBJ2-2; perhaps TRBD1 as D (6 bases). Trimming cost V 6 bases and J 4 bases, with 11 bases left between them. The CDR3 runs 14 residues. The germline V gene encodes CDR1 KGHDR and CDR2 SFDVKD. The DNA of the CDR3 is TGTGCCACCAGTCACAGGGCATTCACCGGGGAGCTGTTTTTT. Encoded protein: CATSHRAFTGELFF.

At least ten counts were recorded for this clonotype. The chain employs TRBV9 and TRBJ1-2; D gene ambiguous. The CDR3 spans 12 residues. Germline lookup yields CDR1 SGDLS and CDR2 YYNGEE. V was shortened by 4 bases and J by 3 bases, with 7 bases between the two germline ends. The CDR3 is CASSTRYYGYTF. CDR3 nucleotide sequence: TGTGCCAGCAGCACCAGATACTATGGCTACACCTTC.

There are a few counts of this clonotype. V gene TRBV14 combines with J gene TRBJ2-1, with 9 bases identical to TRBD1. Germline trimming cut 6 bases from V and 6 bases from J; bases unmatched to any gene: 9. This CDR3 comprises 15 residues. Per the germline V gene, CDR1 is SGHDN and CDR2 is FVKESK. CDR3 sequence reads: CASSLTGGAGNEQFF. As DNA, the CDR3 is TGTGCCAGCAGTTTGACAGGGGGAGCCGGCAATGAGCAGTTCTTC.

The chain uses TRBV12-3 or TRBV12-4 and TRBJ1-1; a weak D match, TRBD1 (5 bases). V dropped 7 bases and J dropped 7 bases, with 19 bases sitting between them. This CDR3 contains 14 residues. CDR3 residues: CASTLDGGINEAFF. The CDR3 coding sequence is TGTGCCAGCACCCTCGACGGGGGGATTAATGAAGCTTTCTTT.

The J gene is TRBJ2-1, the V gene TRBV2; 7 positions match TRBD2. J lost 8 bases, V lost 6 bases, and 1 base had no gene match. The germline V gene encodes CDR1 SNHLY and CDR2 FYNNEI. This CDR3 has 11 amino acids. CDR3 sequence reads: CASRTSHEQFF. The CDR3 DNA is TGTGCCAGCAGGACTAGCCATGAGCAGTTCTTC.

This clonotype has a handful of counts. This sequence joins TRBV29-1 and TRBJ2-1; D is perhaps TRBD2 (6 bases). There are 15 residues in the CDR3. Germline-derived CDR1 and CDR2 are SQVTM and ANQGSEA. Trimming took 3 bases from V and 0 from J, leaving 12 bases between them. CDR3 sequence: CSVEEGLSSYNEQFF. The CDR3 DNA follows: TGCAGCGTTGAGGAGGGTCTGAGCTCCTACAATGAGCAGTTCTTC.

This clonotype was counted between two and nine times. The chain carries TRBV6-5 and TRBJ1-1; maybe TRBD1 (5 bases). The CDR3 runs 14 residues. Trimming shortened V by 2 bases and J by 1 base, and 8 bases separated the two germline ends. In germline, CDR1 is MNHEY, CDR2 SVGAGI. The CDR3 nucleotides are TGTGCCAGCAGTTACGGGACTCGGAACACTGAAGCTTTCTTT. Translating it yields CASSYGTRNTEAFF.

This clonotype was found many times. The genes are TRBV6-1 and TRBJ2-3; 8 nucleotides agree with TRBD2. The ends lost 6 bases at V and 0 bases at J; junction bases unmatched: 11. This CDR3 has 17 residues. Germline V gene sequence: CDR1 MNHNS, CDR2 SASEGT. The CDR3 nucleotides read TGTGCCAGCAGCCCCCATCCGGGGGGGCCTAGCACAGATACGCAGTATTTT. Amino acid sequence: CASSPHPGGPSTDTQYF.

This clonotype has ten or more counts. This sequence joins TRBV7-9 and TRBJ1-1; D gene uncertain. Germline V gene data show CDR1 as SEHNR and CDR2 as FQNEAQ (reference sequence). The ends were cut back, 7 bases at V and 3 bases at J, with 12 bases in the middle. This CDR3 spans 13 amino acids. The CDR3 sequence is CASTAGGYTEAFF. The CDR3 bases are TGTGCCAGCACGGCAGGAGGGTACACTGAAGCTTTCTTT.

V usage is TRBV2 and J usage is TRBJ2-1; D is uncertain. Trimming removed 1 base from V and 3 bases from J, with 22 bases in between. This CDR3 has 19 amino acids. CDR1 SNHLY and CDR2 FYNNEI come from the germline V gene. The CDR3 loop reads CASSEDTRVTAHYYNEQFF. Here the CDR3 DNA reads TGTGCCAGCAGTGAAGACACCCGGGTAACAGCACATTACTACAATGAGCAGTTCTTC. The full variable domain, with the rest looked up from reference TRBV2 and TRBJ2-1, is EPEVTQTPSHQVTQMGQEVILRCVPISNHLYFYWYRQILGQKVEFLVSFYNNEISEKSEIFDDQFSVERPDGSNFTLKIRSTKLEDSAMYFCASSEDTRVTAHYYNEQFFGPGTRLTVL.

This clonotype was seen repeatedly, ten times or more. For the CDR3, the DNA is TGCAGTGCTAGAGATGGGGGGGCCCTGAACACCGGGGAGCTGTTTTTT. Protein sequence: CSARDGGALNTGELFF. This rearrangement joins TRBV20-1 to TRBJ2-2; D is possibly TRBD2 (7 bases). Germline V lookup: CDR1 DFQATT, CDR2 SNEGSKA (reference sequence). This CDR3 comprises 16 residues. Trimming removed 0 bases from V and 1 base from J, with 12 bases in between.

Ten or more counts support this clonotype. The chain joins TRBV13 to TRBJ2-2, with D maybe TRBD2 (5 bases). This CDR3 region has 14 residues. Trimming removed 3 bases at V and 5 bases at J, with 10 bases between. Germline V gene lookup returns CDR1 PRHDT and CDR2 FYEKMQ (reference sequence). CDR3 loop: CASSFLGGTGELFF. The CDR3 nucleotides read TGTGCCAGCAGCTTCTTAGGAGGAACCGGGGAGCTGTTTTTT. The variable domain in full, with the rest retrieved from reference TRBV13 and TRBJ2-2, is AAGVIQSPRHLIKEKRETATLKCYPIPRHDTVYWYQQGPGQDPQFLISFYEKMQSDKGSIPDRFSAQQFSDYHSELNMSSLELGDSALYFCASSFLGGTGELFFGEGSRLTVL.

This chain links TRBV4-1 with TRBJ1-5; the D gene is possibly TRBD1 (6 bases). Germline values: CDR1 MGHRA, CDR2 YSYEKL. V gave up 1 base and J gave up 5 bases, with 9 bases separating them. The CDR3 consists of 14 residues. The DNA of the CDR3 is TGCGCCAGCAGCCAAGGGACAGACTATCAGCCCCAGCATTTT. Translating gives CASSQGTDYQPQHF.

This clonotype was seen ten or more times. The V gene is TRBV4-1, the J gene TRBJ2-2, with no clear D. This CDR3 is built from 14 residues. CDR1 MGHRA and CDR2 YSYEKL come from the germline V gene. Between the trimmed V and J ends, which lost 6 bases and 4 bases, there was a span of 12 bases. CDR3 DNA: TGCGCCAGCAGACGGACGGATAGCACCGGGGAGCTGTTTTTT. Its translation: CASRRTDSTGELFF.

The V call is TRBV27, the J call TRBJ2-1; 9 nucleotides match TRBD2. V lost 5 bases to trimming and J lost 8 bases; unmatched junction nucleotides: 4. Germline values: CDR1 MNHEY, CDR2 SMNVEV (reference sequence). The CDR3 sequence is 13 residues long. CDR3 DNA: TGTGCCAGCAGTATAGCGGGAGACTATGAGCAGTTCTTC. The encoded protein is CASSIAGDYEQFF.

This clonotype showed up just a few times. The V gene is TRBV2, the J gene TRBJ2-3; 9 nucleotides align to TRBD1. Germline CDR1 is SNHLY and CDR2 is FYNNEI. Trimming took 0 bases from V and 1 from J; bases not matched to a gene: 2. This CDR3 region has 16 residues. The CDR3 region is CASSEATGGGTDTQYF. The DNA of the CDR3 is TGTGCCAGCAGTGAAGCAACAGGGGGCGGCACAGATACGCAGTATTTT.

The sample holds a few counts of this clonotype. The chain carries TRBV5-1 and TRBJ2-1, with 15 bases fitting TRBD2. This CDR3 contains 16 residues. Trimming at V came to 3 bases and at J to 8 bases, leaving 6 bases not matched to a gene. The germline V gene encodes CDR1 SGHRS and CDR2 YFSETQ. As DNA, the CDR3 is TGCGCCAGCAGCTGGACTAGCGGGAGGGGCGGCGATGAGCAGTTCTTC. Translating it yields CASSWTSGRGGDEQFF.

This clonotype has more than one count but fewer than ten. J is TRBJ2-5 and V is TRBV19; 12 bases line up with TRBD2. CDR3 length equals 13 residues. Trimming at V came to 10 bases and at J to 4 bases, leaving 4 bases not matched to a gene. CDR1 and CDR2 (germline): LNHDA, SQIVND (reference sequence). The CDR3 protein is CATTSGGRETQYF. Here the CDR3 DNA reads TGTGCCACCACTAGCGGGGGGAGAGAGACCCAGTACTTC.

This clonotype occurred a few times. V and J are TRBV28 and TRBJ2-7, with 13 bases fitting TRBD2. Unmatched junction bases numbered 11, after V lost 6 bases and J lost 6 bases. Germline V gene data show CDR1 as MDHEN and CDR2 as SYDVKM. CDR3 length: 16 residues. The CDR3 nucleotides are TGTGCCAGCAGCCCCCCGGGACTAGCGGGAATATTCGAGCAGTACTTC. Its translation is CASSPPGLAGIFEQYF.

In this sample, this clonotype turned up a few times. CDR3 loop: CASSQGPGQNHEQFF. CDR3 bases: TGCGCCAGCAGCCAAGGTCCCGGGCAGAACCATGAGCAGTTCTTC. The rearrangement uses TRBV4-1 and TRBJ2-1; D is unresolved. Trimming took off 1 base at V and 8 bases at J, with 15 bases between the two ends. CDR3 length: 15 residues. CDR1 and CDR2 from the germline V gene are MGHRA and YSYEKL.

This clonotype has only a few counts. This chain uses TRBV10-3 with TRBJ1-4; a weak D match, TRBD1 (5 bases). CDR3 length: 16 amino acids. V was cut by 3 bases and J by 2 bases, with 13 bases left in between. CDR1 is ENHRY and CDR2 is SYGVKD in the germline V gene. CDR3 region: CAISELPGPTNEKLFF. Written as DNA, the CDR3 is TGTGCCATCAGTGAACTCCCGGGACCGACTAATGAAAAACTGTTTTTT.

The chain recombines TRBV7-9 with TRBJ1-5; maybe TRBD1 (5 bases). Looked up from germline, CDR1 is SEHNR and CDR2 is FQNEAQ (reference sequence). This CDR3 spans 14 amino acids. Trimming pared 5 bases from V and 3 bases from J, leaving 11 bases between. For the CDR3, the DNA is TGTGCCAGCAGCCACGACAGTAACAATCAGCCCCAGCATTTT. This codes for CASSHDSNNQPQHF.

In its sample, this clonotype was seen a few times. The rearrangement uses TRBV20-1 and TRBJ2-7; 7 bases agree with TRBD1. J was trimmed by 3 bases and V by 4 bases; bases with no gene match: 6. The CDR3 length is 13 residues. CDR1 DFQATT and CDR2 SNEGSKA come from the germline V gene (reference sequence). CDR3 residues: CSAIGTEYYEQYV. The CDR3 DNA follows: TGCAGTGCTATAGGGACAGAATACTACGAGCAGTACGTC.

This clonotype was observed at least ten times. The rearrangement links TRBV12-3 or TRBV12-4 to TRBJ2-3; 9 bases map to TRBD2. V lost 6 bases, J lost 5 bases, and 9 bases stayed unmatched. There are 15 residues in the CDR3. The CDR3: CASSPLGRGGDTQYF. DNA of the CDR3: TGTGCCAGCAGCCCCCTAGGGCGGGGGGGAGATACGCAGTATTTT.

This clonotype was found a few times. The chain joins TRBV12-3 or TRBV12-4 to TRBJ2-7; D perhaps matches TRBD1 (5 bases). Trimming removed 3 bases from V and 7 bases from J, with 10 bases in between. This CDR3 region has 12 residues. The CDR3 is CASSFFQGEQYF. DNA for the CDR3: TGTGCCAGCAGTTTCTTCCAGGGTGAGCAGTACTTC.